The clone carrying this T cell receptor (beta chain) was seen a few times. Antigen specificity is unknown. The data originate from a study of graft-versus-host responses after intestinal transplantation. On the study more broadly: Recipients were all induced with anti-thymocyte globulin, then given tacrolimus and steroids for two to three years. The study, taken as a whole, reports: In patients with graft-donor T cell macrochimerism, allograft graft-versus-host to host-versus-graft clonal ratios were high. Recipient marrow showed GvH clones, some seen first in ileum or blood. Peak GvH clone levels in circulation were associated with early post-transplant HvG declines.

Assay used: immunoSEQ multiplex PCR; TCRdb lists only in-frame clones, some missing. Here the sample spans some 41,000 clones, roughly 86% being singletons. V shed 6 bases and J 5 bases; nucleotides not matched to a gene: 5. The V gene's germline CDR1 is MNHEY and CDR2 SMNVEV (reference sequence). The CDR3 runs to 14 residues. The chain combines TRBV27 with TRBJ1-4; 8 bases are a match to TRBD1. Sequencing used PBMCs, obtained just under 270 days after transplant. The clonotype originates from a human patient who received an intestinal transplant, so some T cells may come from the graft donor. For the CDR3, the DNA is TGTGCCAGCAGCCGGACAGGGCTAAATGAAAAACTGTTTTTT. This translates into CASSRTGLNEKLFF.